These T cell receptor beta chains were read from a single sample in a study of shared clonotypes between healthy human individuals. The repertoire was sequenced with immunoSEQ multiplex PCR; TCRdb's copy has only in-frame clones and lacks some. The sample consists of about 2.4 million clones, around nine tenths of them appearing once. Source material: naive CD4+ T cells sorted from blood. These receptors were collected from a man younger than 30 in good health. CDR3s include the opening cysteine and the closing phenylalanine or tryptophan. The order of the fields is clone size, D gene, CDR3 length, J gene, V gene, CDR3 protein, CDR3 DNA. The D gene is left open where the match is weak. Clone size, where shown, is once, few, many, or a class for clones that have expanded.

>-|TRBD1|15|TRBJ2-7|TRBV28
CASRPSTGGSYEQYF
TGTGCCAGCAGACCCAGTACAGGGGGCTCCTACGAGCAGTACTTC
>-|-|13|TRBJ1-6|TRBV7-7
CASSLETNSPLHF
TGTGCTAGCAGCTTAGAAACTAATTCACCCCTCCACTTT
>-|TRBD1|16|TRBJ2-7|TRBV6-1
CASSEAAGQGTYEQYF
TGTGCCAGCAGTGAAGCGGCGGGACAGGGAACCTACGAGCAGTACTTC
>-|-|11|TRBJ2-7|TRBV20-1
CSANGNYEQYF
TGCAGTGCTAATGGAAACTACGAGCAGTACTTC
>-|-|15|TRBJ2-5|TRBV2
CASSNVGAQGETQYF
TGTGCCAGCTCGAACGTCGGGGCGCAGGGGGAGACCCAGTACTTC
>-|-|15|TRBJ1-2|TRBV29-1
CSVEGPGDPRYGYTF
TGCAGCGTTGAAGGTCCCGGGGACCCTAGGTATGGCTACACCTTC
>-|TRBD1|14|TRBJ1-2|TRBV5-1
CASSTRQGATGYTF
TGCGCCAGCAGCACTCGACAGGGGGCGACTGGCTACACCTTC
>-|-|12|TRBJ2-1|TRBV6-6
CASSYLRNEQFF
TGTGCCAGCAGTTACCTCCGGAATGAGCAGTTCTTC
>once|-|15|TRBJ2-7|TRBV9
CASSGPGSPSYEQYF
TGTGCCAGCAGCGGCCCGGGGTCCCCCTCCTACGAGCAGTACTTC
>-|TRBD1|15|TRBJ1-6|TRBV5-4
CASSLGQGVNSPLHF
TGTGCCAGCAGCTTAGGACAGGGGGTTAATTCACCCCTCCACTTT
>-|-|14|TRBJ2-7|TRBV18
CASSRGVTAYEQYF
TGTGCCAGCTCACGGGGGGTCACAGCCTACGAGCAGTACTTC
>-|-|13|TRBJ1-5|TRBV28
CASSLIGDQPQHF
TGTGCCAGCAGTTTAATAGGGGATCAGCCCCAGCATTTT
>-|-|17|TRBJ2-5|TRBV5-1
CASSLNPGAQKQETQYF
TGCGCCAGCAGCCTCAACCCGGGGGCGCAAAAGCAAGAGACCCAGTACTTC
>few|-|14|TRBJ1-6|TRBV27
CASSSRGEGSPLHF
TGTGCCAGCAGTTCTAGGGGGGAGGGTTCACCCCTCCACTTT
>-|-|15|TRBJ2-7|TRBV23-1
CASSVGQPVSYEQYF
TGCGCCAGCAGTGTTGGACAGCCCGTCTCCTACGAGCAGTACTTC
>few|TRBD1|16|TRBJ1-6|TRBV2
CASSESGRGGYSPLHF
TGTGCCAGCAGTGAAAGTGGCAGGGGGGGTTATTCACCCCTCCACTTT